This T cell receptor beta chain was obtained from a study of cytomegalovirus exposure and HLA in healthy donors. This clone was counted a few times. V was pared by 2 bases and J by 8 bases, with 13 bases between. Germline V gives CDR1 MDHEN, CDR2 SYDVKM. The CDR3 contains 14 residues. PCR was performed using 60 Vbeta and 13 Jbeta primers. Assay used: immunoSEQ multiplex PCR; TCRdb lists only in-frame clones, some missing. Of some 130,000 clones in the sample, over 70% were seen once. The genes are TRBV28 and TRBJ2-1; TRBD2 might be the D (6 bases). The receptor's source is a man aged 25-40 years in good health and CMV-seronegative. Sequencing input: PBMCs. For the CDR3, the DNA is TGTGCCAGCAGTTTACCGGGAGTGGTAGATGAGCAGTTCTTC. Translated: CASSLPGVVDEQFF.